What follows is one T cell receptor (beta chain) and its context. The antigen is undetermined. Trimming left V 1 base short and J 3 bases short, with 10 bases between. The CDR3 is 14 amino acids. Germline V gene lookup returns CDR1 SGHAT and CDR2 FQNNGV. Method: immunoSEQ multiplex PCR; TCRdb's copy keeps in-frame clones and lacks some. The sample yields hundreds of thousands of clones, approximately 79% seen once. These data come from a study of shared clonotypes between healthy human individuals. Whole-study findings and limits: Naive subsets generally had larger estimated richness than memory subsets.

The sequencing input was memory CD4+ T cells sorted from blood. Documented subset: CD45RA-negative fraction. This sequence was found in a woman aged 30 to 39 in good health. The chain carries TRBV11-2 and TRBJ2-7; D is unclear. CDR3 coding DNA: TGTGCCAGCAGCTTAGTAGTAGGGCACTACGAGCAGTACTTC. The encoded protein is CASSLVVGHYEQYF. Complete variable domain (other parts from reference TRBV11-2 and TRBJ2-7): EAGVAQSPRYKIIEKRQSVAFWCNPISGHATLYWYQQILGQGPKLLIQFQNNGVVDDSQLPKDRFSAERLKGVDSTLKIQPAKLEDSAVYLCASSLVVGHYEQYFGPGTRLTVT.